The 10 T cell receptor beta chains below all came from one sample that was sequenced in a study of CXCR3-negative and CXCR3-positive naive CD8 T cells. General observations from the study: When CXCR3-positive naive cells were set against CXCR3-negative naive cells, the former had more hydrophobic TRB CDR3s.

UMI-labeled 5' RACE TRB cDNA libraries were prepared from the cells. TCRdb reprocessed the 5' RACE reads and keeps a single row for each CDR3 protein, giving no DNA. This repertoire includes about 89,000 distinct CDR3 sequences. For these TCRs, the target antigens are not known. Sequencing was performed on naive CXCR3+ CD8+ T cells from blood. Subset of the sample: CD45RO-CCR7+CD27+CD95- naive CD8+ T cells expressing CXCR3 (TNR3+). The receptors originated from a human donor in good health. Some clones in this sample may be carry-over from other donors' samples.

The V call is TRBV7-2, the J call TRBJ2-3; TCRdb names TRBD1, which stays unverified in the absence of DNA. The CDR3 consists of 16 residues. Germline V gives CDR1 SGHTA, CDR2 FQGNSA. The CDR3 protein is CASSLARGGATDTQYF.

This chain joins TRBV28 and TRBJ1-4. CDR3 length: 18 residues. Germline CDR1 is MDHEN and CDR2 is SYDVKM. The CDR3 spells CASSFFFTFRGGNEKLFF.

The rearrangement links TRBV12-3 or TRBV12-4 to TRBJ2-5. The CDR3 runs to 12 residues. The CDR3 reads CASSATGETQYF.

The V and J genes are TRBV6-5 and TRBJ1-2. The germline CDR1 and CDR2 sequences are MNHEY and SVGAGI. The CDR3 contains 13 residues. CDR3: CASSTTANYGYTF.

This sequence joins TRBV5-1 and TRBJ1-1; there is no DNA to check the TCRdb D call of TRBD1. The CDR3 extends over 14 amino acids. Germline CDR1 and CDR2: SGHRS and YFSETQ. This CDR3 reads CASIARGQGSEAFF.

This chain connects TRBV28 to TRBJ1-6. This CDR3 is built from 12 residues. Germline CDR1 MDHEN, CDR2 SYDVKM. CDR3 sequence: CANSPSGSPLHF. The whole variable domain, remainder taken from reference TRBV28 and TRBJ1-6, is DVKVTQSSRYLVKRTGEKVFLECVQDMDHENMFWYRQDPGLGLRLIYFSYDVKMKEKGDIPEGYSVSREKKERFSLILESASTNQTSMYLCANSPSGSPLHFGNGTRLTVT.

The J gene is TRBJ2-5, the V gene TRBV21-1; TCRdb's D gene call, TRBD1, goes unchecked for lack of DNA. TRBV21-1 is a pseudogene locus. The CDR3 is made up of 17 amino acids. CDR3 loop: CASSPPHGTGRGETQYF.

The genes are TRBV28 and TRBJ1-5; as DNA is missing, the TRBD1 call by TCRdb cannot be tested. Per germline, CDR1 MDHEN and CDR2 SYDVKM. This CDR3 region has 18 residues. This CDR3 reads CASSLDRAQTYSNQPQHF.

J is TRBJ2-7 and V is TRBV28. The germline CDR1 and CDR2 sequences are MDHEN and SYDVKM. The CDR3 totals 16 residues. The CDR3 sequence: CASSFGVSRFLYEQYF.

The rearrangement links TRBV5-6 to TRBJ1-1. The CDR3 has 14 residues. CDR1 and CDR2 (germline): SGHDT, YYEEEE. CDR3 protein: CASSWGLPNTEAFF.